This TCR beta chain was captured in a study of response to subunit inactivated influenza vaccine. The CDR3 loop spans 14 amino acids. Germline V gene lookup returns CDR1 SGHRS and CDR2 YFSETQ. With 1 base removed from V and 5 bases from J, the gap between germline ends came to 12 bases. A single record per CDR3 protein comes from TCRdb applying MiXCR to the RT-PCR reads. The data hold fewer than 800,000 distinct CDR3 sequences, with roughly 14% observed a single time. This clonotype was seen a handful of times. The TCR sequence derives from a man aged 50 to 59 who received an inactivated influenza vaccine. The V call is TRBV5-1, the J call TRBJ2-5, with D possibly being TRBD2 (6 bases). The material sequenced was PBMCs from blood, taken about 11 days after vaccination. CDR3 sequence (DNA): TGCGCCAGCAGCTTGTTGGCGGCGGGGGAGACCCAGTACTTC. Its protein is CASSLLAAGETQYF. Combining the CDR3 with reference TRBV5-1 and TRBJ2-5 gives the whole variable domain KAGVTQTPRYLIKTRGQQVTLSCSPISGHRSVSWYQQTPGQGLQFLFEYFSETQRNKGNFPGRFSGRQFSNSRSEMNVSTLELGDSALYLCASSLLAAGETQYFGPGTRLLVL.